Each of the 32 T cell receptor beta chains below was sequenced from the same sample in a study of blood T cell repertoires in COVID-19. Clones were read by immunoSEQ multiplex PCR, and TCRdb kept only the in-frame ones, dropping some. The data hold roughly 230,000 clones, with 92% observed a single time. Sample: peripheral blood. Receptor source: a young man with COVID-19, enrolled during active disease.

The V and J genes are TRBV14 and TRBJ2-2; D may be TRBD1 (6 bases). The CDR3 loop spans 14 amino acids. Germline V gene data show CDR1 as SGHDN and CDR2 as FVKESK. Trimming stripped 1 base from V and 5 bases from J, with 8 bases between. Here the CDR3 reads CASSQARGTGELFF. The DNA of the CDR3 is TGTGCCAGCAGCCAAGCCAGGGGTACCGGGGAGCTGTTTTTT.

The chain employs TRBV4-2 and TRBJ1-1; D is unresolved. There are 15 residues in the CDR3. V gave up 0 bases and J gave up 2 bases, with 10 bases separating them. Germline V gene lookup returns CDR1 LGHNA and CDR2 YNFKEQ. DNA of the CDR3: TGTGCCAGCAGCCAAGAAGCCGGGATTAACACTGAAGCTTTCTTT. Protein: CASSQEAGINTEAFF.

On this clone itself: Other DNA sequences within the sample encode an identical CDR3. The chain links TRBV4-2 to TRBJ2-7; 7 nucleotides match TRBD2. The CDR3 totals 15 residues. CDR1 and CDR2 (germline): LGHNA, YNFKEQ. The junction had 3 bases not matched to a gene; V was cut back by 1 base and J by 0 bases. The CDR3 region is CASSQASGSSYEQYF. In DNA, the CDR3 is TGTGCCAGCAGCCAAGCTAGCGGTAGCTCCTACGAGCAGTACTTC.

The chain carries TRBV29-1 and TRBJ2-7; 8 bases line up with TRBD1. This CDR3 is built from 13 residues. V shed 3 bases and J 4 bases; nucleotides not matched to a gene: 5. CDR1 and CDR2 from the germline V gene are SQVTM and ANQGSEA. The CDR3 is CSVETGAGYEQYF. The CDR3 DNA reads TGCAGCGTTGAGACAGGGGCGGGTTACGAGCAGTACTTC.

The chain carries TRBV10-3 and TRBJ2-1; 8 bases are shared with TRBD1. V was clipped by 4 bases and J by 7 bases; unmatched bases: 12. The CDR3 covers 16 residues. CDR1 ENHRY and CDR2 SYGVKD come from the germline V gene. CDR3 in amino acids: CAISASTGEYRNEQFF. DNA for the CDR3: TGTGCCATCAGTGCATCGACAGGGGAATACAGGAATGAGCAGTTCTTC.

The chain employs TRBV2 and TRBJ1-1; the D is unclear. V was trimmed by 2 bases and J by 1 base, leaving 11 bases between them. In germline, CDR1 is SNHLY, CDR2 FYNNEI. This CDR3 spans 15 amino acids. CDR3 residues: CASSEPLGRNTEAFF. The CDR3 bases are TGTGCCAGCAGTGAACCCTTGGGGAGGAACACTGAAGCTTTCTTT.

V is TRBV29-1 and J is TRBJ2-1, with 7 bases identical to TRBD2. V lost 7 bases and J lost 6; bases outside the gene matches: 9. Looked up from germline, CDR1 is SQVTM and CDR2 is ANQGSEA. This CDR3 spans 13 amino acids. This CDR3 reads CSAAGFTINEQFF. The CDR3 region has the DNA TGCAGCGCAGCGGGGTTTACAATCAATGAGCAGTTCTTC.

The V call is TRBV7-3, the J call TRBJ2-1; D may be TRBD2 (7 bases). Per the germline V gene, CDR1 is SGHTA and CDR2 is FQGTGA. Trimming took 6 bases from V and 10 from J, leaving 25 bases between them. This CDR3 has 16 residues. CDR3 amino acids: CASSFQGGAHSGEQFF. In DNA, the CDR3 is TGTGCCAGCAGTTTCCAAGGGGGGGCCCATAGTGGGGAGCAGTTCTTC.

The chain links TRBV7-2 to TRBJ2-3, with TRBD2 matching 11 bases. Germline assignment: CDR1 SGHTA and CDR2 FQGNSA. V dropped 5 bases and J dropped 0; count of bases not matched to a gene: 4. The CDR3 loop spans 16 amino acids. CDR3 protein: CASSLLAGGSTDTQYF. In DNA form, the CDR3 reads TGTGCCAGCAGCCTCTTAGCGGGGGGGAGCACAGATACGCAGTATTTT.

The CDR3 coding sequence is TGTGCCAGCAGCCTCGAGGACAGGGGCTACACTGAAGCTTTCTTT. Amino acids: CASSLEDRGYTEAFF. This sequence joins TRBV13 and TRBJ1-1; TRBD1 aligns across 9 bases. CDR3 length equals 15 residues. V lost 5 bases and J lost 3; bases outside the gene matches: 7. The germline V gene has CDR1 PRHDT and CDR2 FYEKMQ (reference sequence). Full variable domain (missing parts from reference TRBV13 and TRBJ1-1): AAGVIQSPRHLIKEKRETATLKCYPIPRHDTVYWYQQGPGQDPQFLISFYEKMQSDKGSIPDRFSAQQFSDYHSELNMSSLELGDSALYFCASSLEDRGYTEAFFGQGTRLTVV.

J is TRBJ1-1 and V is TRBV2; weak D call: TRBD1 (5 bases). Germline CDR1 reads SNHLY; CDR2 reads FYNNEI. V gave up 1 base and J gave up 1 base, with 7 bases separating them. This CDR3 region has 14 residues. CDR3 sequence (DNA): TGTGCCAGCAGTGAAGAGGGGCGGAACACTGAAGCTTTCTTT. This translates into CASSEEGRNTEAFF.

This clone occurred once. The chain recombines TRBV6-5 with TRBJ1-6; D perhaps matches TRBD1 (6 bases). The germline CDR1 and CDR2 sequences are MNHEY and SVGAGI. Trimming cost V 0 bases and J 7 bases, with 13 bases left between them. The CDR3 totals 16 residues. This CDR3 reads CASSYSSTGENSPLHF. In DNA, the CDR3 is TGTGCCAGCAGTTACTCTTCGACAGGAGAGAATTCACCCCTCCACTTT.

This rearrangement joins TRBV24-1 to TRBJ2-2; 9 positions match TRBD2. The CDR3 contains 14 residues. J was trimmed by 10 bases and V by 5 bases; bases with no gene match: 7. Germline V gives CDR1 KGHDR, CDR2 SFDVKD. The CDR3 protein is CATSAAGGSPELFF. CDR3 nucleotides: TGTGCCACCAGTGCGGCGGGGGGGTCTCCGGAGCTGTTTTTT.

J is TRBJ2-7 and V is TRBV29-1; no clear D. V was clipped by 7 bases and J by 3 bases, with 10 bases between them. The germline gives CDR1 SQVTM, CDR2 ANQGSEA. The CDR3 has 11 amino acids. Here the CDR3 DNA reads TGCAGCGCTTGGTCGAGCTACGAGCAGTACTTC. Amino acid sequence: CSAWSSYEQYF.

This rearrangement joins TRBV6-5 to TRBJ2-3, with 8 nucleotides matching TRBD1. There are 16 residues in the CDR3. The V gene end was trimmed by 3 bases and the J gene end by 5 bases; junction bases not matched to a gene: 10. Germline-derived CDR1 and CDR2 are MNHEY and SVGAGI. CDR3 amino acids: CASSYATGGVLDTQYF. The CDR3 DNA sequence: TGTGCCAGCAGTTATGCAACAGGGGGTGTGTTAGATACGCAGTATTTT.

The CDR3 DNA reads TGTGCCAGTACCCGTGGGGCTAGCGGGGGGGTCGTTGAGCAGTTCTTC. This codes for CASTRGASGGVVEQFF. V usage is TRBV19 and J usage is TRBJ2-1, with 12 nucleotides matching TRBD2. Per the germline V gene, CDR1 is LNHDA and CDR2 is SQIVND (reference sequence). J lost 9 bases, V lost 7 bases, and 13 bases had no gene match. The CDR3 runs to 16 residues. The whole variable domain, remainder taken from reference TRBV19 and TRBJ2-1, is DGGITQSPKYLFRKEGQNVTLSCEQNLNHDAMYWYRQDPGQGLRLIYYSQIVNDFQKGDIAEGYSVSREKKESFPLTVTSAQKNPTAFYLCASTRGASGGVVEQFFGPGTRLTVL.

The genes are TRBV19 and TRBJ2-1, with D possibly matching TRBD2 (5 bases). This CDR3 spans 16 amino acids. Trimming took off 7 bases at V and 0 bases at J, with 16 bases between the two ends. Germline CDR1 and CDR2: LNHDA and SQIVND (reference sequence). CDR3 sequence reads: CASTPSVGSSYNEQFF. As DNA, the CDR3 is TGTGCCAGTACCCCCTCGGTGGGGAGCTCCTACAATGAGCAGTTCTTC.

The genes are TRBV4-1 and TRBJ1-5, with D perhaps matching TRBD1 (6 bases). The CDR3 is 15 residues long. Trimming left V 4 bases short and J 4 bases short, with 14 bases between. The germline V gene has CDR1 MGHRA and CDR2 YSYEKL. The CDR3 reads CASSRRDTLNQPQHF. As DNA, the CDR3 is TGCGCCAGCAGCCGCCGGGACACCCTTAATCAGCCCCAGCATTTT.

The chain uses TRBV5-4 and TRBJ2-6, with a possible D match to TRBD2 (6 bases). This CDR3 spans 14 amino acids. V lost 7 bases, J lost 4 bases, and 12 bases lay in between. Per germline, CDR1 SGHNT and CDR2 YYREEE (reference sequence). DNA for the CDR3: TGTGCCAGCGCGGGGTTCTCCGGGGCCAACGTCCTGACTTTC. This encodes CASAGFSGANVLTF.

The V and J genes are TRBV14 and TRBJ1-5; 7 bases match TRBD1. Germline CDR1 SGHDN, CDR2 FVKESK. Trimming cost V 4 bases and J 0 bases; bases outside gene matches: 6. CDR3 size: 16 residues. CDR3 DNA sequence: TGTGCCAGCAGCCGGGGACAGCCGTATAGCAATCAGCCCCAGCATTTT. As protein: CASSRGQPYSNQPQHF.

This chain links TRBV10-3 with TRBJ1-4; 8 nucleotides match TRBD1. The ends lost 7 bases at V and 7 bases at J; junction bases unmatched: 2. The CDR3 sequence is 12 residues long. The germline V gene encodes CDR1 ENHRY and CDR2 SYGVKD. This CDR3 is CAIKGQAEKLFF. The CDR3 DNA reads TGTGCCATCAAGGGACAGGCTGAAAAACTGTTTTTT.

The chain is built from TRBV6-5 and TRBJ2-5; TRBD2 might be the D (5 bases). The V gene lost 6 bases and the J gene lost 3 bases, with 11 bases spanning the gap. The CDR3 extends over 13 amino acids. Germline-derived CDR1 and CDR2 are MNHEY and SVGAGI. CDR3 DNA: TGTGCCAGCAGCGACTACTCGGAAGAGACCCAGTACTTC. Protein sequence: CASSDYSEETQYF.

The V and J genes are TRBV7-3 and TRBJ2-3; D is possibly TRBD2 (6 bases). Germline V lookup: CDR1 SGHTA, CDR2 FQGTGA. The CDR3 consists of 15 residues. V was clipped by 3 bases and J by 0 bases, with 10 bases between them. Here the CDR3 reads CASSFGAGSTDTQYF. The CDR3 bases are TGTGCCAGCAGCTTTGGGGCGGGAAGCACAGATACGCAGTATTTT.

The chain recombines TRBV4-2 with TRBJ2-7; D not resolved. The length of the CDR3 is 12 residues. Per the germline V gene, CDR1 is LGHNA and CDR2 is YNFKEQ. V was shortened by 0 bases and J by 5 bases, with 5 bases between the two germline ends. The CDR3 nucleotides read TGTGCCAGCAGCCAAGACGTCGACGAGCAGTACTTC. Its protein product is CASSQDVDEQYF.

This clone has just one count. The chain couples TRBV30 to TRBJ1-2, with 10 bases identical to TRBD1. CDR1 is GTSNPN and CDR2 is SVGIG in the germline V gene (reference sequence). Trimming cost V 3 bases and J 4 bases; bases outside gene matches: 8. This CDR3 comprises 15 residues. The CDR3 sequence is CAWSPGTGALYGYTF. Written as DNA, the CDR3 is TGTGCCTGGAGCCCGGGGACAGGGGCTCTCTATGGCTACACCTTC.

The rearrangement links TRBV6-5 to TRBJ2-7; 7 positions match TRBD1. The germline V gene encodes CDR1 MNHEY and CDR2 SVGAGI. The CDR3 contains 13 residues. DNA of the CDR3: TGTGCTTCTTTTATGACAGGGCTAAGCGAGCAGTACTTC. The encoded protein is CASFMTGLSEQYF.

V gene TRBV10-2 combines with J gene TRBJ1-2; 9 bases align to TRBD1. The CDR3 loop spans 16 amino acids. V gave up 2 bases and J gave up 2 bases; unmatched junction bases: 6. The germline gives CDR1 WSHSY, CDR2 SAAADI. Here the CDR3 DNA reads TGCGCCAGCAGTGAGAATACAGGGGGCCTAAACTATGGCTACACCTTC. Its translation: CASSENTGGLNYGYTF.

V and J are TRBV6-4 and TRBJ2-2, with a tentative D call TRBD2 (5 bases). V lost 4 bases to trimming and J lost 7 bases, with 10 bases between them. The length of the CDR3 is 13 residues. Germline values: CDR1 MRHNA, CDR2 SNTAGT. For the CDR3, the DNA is TGTGCCAGCAGTGGAGAGGGTAACGGGGAGCTGTTTTTT. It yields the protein CASSGEGNGELFF.

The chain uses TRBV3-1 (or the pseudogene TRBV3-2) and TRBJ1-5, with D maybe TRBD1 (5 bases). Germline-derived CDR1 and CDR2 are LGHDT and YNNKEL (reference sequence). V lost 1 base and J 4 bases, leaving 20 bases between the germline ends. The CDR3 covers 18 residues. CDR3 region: CASSQGGRALVWNQPQHF. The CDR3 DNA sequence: TGTGCCAGCAGCCAAGGTGGCAGGGCCTTGGTATGGAATCAGCCCCAGCATTTT.

CDR3 nucleotides: TGTGCCAGCAGCATCAGGGTCGCTGGAAACACCATATATTTT. The encoded protein is CASSIRVAGNTIYF. The chain has TRBV5-6 and TRBJ1-3, with D perhaps matching TRBD1 (5 bases). The CDR3 sequence is 14 residues long. In germline, CDR1 is SGHDT, CDR2 YYEEEE. V was trimmed by 4 bases and J by 2 bases, leaving 10 bases between them.

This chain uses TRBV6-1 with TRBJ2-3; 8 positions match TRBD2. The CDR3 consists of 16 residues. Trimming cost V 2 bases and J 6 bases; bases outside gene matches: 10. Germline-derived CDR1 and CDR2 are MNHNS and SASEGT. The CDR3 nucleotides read TGTGCCAGCAGTGAATTCACTAGCGGCAGGGCTGATACGCAGTATTTT. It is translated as CASSEFTSGRADTQYF.

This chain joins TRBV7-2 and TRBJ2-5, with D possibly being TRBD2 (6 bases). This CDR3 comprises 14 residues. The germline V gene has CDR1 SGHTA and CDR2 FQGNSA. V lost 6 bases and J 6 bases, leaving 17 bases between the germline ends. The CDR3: CASRVPAGSQTQYF. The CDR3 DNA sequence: TGTGCCAGCAGGGTCCCCGCGGGGTCGCAGACCCAGTACTTC.